A selection of T cell receptor beta chains follows, all from one sample in a study of OX40 agonist ivuxolimab in advanced cancers. The data were produced by immunoSEQ multiplex PCR, yet TCRdb's version contains in-frame clones alone and is incomplete. The data hold 40,000 to 60,000 clones, with 80% to 85% observed a single time. The sample in question was CD4+ or CD8+ T cells sorted from blood, obtained in a trial of the OX40 agonist ivuxolimab. These receptors all stem from an adult with an advanced solid tumor such as melanoma, head and neck, liver or kidney cancer. The CDR3 runs from the conserved cysteine through the conserved F or W. Each record gives: V gene, J gene, D gene, clone size, CDR3 DNA, CDR3 protein. A D gene is named only where the DNA matches it firmly. Size tells how often a clone was seen (once, few, many) or the class of an expanded clone, and some rows leave it out.

>TRBV18|TRBJ2-6|.|once
TGTGCCAGCTCACGGTCCAGCGACAGGTCTGAGGCCAACGTCCTGACTTTC
CASSRSSDRSEANVLTF
>TRBV28|TRBJ1-5|.|.
TGTGCCAGCCATATCATGGGGGTGGGACAGCCCCAGCATTTT
CASHIMGVGQPQHF
>TRBV18|TRBJ1-1|TRBD1|.
TGTGCCAGCTCACCACCGGACAGGAGGAAAGGTGAAGCTTTCTTT
CASSPPDRRKGEAFF
>TRBV18|TRBJ2-7|.|.
TGTGCCAGCTCACCGGGAGGACAGCGGGCGGAGCAGTACTTC
CASSPGGQRAEQYF
>TRBV2|TRBJ2-6|.|few
TGTGCCAGCAGTATACAGGGATATGGGGCCAACGTCCTGACTTTC
CASSIQGYGANVLTF
>TRBV5-1|TRBJ2-3|TRBD2|.
TGCGCCAGCAGCTTGTCGGGCGGGGGAAGGATAGATACGCAGTATTTT
CASSLSGGGRIDTQYF
>TRBV5-1|TRBJ2-5|.|.
TGCGCCAGCAGCCCCCGGGGGGAGACCCAGTACTTC
CASSPRGETQYF
>TRBV7-2|TRBJ2-3|TRBD2|.
TGTGCCAGCAGCTTAGTCCCAGTCTGGGCGGGGGGTGCTTGGGATACGCAGTATTTT
CASSLVPVWAGGAWDTQYF
>TRBV2|TRBJ1-2|.|.
TGTGCCAGCAGCCGGGACGGACCTAACTATGGCTACACCTTC
CASSRDGPNYGYTF
>TRBV5-5|TRBJ1-1|.|.
TGTGCCACCAAAGGGTCGCTGGTGGACACTGAAGCTTTCTTT
CATKGSLVDTEAFF
>TRBV5-4|TRBJ2-7|TRBD1|once
TGTGCCAGCAGCTTGGGGGACAGAGACCCGCAGTACTTC
CASSLGDRDPQYF
>TRBV7-3|TRBJ2-7|.|.
TGTGCCAGCAGCTTAACTGGGGCAGGGGGAGGCTACGAGCAGTACTTC
CASSLTGAGGGYEQYF
>TRBV18|TRBJ1-5|TRBD1|.
TGTGCCAGCTCACAAGCAACAGGGGGCGTTAATCAGCCCCAGCATTTT
CASSQATGGVNQPQHF
>TRBV10-3|TRBJ1-2|TRBD1|.
TGTGCCATCAGTGACCTTAGGGCAGGGGGTTCTACTAACTATGGCTACACCTTC
CAISDLRAGGSTNYGYTF
>TRBV7-8|TRBJ2-6|TRBD1|.
TGTGCCAGCAGCTTAGCCCGCCTTACAGGGGGTGGGTTGTACTTC
CASSLARLTGGGLYF